Only a few counts were recorded for the clone carrying this T cell receptor beta chain. These data belong to a study of cytomegalovirus exposure and HLA in healthy donors. The CDR3 is made up of 14 amino acids. V was clipped by 4 bases and J by 4 bases; unmatched bases: 6. Per the germline V gene, CDR1 is SGHRS and CDR2 is YFSETQ. The study ran its PCR with 60 Vbeta and 13 Jbeta primers. Assay used: immunoSEQ multiplex PCR; TCRdb lists only in-frame clones, some missing. The table lists more than 150,000 clones, roughly four fifths of them singletons, with 0.7% to 0.95% in the top ten. This TCR derives from a young woman in good health and CMV-seronegative. Sequenced: PBMCs. The rearrangement joins TRBV5-1 to TRBJ2-5, with 8 bases aligning to TRBD1. This chain's CDR3 is CASSIGQGLETQYF. CDR3 in DNA: TGCGCCAGCAGCATCGGACAGGGATTAGAGACCCAGTACTTC.